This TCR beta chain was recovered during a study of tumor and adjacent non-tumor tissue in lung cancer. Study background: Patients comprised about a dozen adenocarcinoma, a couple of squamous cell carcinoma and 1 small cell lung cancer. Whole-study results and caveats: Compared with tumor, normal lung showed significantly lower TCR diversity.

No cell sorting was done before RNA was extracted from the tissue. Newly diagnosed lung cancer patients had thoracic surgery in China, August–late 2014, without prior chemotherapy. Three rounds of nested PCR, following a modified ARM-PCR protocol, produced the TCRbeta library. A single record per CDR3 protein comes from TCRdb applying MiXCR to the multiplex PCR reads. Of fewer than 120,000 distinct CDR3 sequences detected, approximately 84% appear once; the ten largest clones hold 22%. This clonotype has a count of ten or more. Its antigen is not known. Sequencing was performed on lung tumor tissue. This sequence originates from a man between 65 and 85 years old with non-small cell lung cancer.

The DNA for the CDR3 is TGTGCCAGCAGTTACTCGATTGGGGGTACAAGAGCGAGCAATCAGCCCCAGCATTTT. It encodes CASSYSIGGTRASNQPQHF. This chain joins TRBV6-2 or TRBV6-3 and TRBJ1-5; tentative D call: TRBD1 (5 bases). V lost 0 bases to trimming and J lost 1 base, with 19 bases between them. The CDR3 totals 19 residues. Germline V gene sequence: CDR1 MNHEY, CDR2 SVGEGT.